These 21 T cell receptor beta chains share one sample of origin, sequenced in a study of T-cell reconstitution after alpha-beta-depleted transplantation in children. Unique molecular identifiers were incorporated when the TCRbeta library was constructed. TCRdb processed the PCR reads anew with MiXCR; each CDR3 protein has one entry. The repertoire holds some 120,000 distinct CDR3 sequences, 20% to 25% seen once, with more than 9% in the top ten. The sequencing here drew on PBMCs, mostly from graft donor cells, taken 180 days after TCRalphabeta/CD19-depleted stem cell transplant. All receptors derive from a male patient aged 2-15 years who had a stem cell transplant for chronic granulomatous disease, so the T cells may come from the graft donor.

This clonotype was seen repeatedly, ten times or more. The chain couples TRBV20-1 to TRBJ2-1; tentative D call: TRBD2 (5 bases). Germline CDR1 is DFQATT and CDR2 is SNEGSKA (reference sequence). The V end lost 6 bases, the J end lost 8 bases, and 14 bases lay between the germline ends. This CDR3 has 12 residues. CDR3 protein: CSAGVRGDEQFF. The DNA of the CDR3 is TGCAGTGCCGGGGTCCGGGGTGATGAGCAGTTCTTC.

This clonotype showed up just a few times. CDR3 coding DNA: TGTGCCAGCAGTGAAGCAGGGACTCCCTCCTACAATGAGCAGTTCTTC. This encodes CASSEAGTPSYNEQFF. This chain uses TRBV6-1 with TRBJ2-1; TRBD2 is a possible D gene (6 bases). Between the trimmed V and J ends, which lost 0 bases and 0 bases, there was a span of 9 bases. The V gene's germline CDR1 is MNHNS and CDR2 SASEGT. The CDR3 covers 16 residues.

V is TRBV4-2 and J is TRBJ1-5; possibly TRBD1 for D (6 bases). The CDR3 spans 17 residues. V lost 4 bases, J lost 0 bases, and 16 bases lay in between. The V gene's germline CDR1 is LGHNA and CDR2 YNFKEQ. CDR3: CASSPRTEVISNQPQHF. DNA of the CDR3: TGTGCCAGCAGCCCTCGGACAGAGGTTATTAGCAATCAGCCCCAGCATTTT.

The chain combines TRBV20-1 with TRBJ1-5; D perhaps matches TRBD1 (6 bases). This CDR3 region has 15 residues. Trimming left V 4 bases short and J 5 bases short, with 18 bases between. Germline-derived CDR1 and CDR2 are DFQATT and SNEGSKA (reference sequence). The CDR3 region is CSAKNLQGVYQPQHF. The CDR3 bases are TGCAGTGCTAAGAATTTACAGGGTGTATATCAGCCCCAGCATTTT.

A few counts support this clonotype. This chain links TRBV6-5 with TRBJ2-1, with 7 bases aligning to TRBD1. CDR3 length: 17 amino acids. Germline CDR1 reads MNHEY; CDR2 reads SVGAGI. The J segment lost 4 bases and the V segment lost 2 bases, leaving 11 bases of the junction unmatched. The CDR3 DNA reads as TGTGCCAGCAGTTACGGTACAGGGGTGGTCGGATACAATGAGCAGTTCTTC. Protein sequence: CASSYGTGVVGYNEQFF.

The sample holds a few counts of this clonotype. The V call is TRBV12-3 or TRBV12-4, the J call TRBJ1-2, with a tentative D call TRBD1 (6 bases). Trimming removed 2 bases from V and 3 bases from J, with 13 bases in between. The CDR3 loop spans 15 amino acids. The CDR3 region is CASSLSAGAYYGYTF. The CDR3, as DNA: TGTGCCAGCAGTTTATCGGCAGGGGCCTACTATGGCTACACCTTC.

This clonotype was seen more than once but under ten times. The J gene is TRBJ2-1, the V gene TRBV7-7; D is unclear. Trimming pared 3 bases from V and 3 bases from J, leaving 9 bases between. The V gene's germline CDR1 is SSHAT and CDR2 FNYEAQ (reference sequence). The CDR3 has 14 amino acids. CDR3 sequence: CASSLGPNYNEQFF. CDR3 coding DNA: TGTGCCAGCAGCTTGGGCCCGAACTACAATGAGCAGTTCTTC.

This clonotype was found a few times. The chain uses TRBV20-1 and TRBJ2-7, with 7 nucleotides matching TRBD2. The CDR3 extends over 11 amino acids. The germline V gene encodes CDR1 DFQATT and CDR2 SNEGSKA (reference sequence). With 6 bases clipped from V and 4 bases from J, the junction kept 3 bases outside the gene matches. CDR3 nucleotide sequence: TGCAGTGCCAGACTAGCTTACGAGCAGTACTTC. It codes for CSARLAYEQYF.

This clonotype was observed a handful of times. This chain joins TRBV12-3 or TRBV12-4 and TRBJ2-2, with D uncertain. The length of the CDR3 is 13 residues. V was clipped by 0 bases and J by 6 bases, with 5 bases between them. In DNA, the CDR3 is TGTGCCAGCAGTTTAGCCAGCCCCGGGGAGCTGTTTTTT. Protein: CASSLASPGELFF.

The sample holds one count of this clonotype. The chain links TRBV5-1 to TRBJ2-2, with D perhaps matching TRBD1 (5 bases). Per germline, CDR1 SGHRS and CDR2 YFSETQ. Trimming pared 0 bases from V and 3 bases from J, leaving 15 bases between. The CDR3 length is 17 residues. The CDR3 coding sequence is TGCGCCAGCAGCTTGGGGGGCCCGGCGGCGTACACCGGGGAGCTGTTTTTT. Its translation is CASSLGGPAAYTGELFF.

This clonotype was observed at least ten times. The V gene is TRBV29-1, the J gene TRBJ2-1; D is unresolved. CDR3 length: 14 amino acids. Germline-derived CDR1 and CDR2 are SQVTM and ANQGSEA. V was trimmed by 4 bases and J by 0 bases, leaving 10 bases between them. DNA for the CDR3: TGCAGCGTTGTACAGAGGAGCTCCTACAATGAGCAGTTCTTC. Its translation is CSVVQRSSYNEQFF.

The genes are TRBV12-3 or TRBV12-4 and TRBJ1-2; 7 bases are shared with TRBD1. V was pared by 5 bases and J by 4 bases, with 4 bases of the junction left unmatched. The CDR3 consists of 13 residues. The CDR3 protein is CASSPTGTYGYTF. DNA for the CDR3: TGTGCCAGCAGTCCGACAGGGACCTATGGCTACACCTTC.

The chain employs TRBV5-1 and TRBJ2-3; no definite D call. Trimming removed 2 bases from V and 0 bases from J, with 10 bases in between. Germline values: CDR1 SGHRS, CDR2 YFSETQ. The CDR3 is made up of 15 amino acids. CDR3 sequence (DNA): TGCGCCAGCAGCTTCGAAGACTCTAGCACAGATACGCAGTATTTT. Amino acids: CASSFEDSSTDTQYF.

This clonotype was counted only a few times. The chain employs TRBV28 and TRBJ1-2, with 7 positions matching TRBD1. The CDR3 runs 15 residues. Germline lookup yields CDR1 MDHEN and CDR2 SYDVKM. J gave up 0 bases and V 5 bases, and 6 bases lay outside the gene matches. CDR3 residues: CASSPWDSTNYGYTF. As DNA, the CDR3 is TGTGCCAGCAGTCCATGGGACAGCACTAACTATGGCTACACCTTC.

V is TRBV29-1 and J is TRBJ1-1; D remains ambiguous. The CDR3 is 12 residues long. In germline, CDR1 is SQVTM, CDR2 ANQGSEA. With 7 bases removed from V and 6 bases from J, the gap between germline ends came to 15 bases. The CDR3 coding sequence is TGCAGCGCCGGTCGGGTGTCGTCTGAAGCTTTCTTT. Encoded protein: CSAGRVSSEAFF.

CDR3 nucleotides: TGTGCCAGCTCACAACTAGCGGGAGACAATGAGCAGTTCTTC. Translated: CASSQLAGDNEQFF. The chain uses TRBV18 and TRBJ2-1; TRBD2 aligns across 11 bases. The CDR3 contains 14 residues. Germline V CDR1 and CDR2: KGHSH, LQKENI. V gave up 4 bases and J gave up 5 bases; unmatched junction bases: 1.

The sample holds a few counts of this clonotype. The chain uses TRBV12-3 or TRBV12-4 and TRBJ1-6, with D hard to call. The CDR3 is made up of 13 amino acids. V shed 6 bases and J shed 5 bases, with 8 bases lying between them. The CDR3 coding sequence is TGTGCCAGCAGCTTTTTCGATAATTCACCCCTCCACTTT. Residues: CASSFFDNSPLHF.

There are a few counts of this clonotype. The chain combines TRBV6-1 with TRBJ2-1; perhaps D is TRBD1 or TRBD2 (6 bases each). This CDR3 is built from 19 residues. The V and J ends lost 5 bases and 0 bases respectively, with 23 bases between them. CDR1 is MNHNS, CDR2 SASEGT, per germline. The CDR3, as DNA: TGTGCCAGCAGTCCGCTTGGGGGCGGGACGACTTTCTCCTACAATGAGCAGTTCTTC. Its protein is CASSPLGGGTTFSYNEQFF.

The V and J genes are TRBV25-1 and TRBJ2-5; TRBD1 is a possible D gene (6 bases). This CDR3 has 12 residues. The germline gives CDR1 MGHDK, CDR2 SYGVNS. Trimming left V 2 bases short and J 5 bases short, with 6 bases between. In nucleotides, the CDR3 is TGTGCCAGCAGTGAAAGGGGGGAGACCCAGTACTTC. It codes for CASSERGETQYF.

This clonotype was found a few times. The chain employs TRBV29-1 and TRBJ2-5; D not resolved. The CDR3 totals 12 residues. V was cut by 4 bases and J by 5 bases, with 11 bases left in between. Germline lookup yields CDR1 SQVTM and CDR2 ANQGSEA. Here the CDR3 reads CSVAGSLETQYF. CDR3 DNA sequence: TGCAGCGTTGCCGGGTCATTGGAGACCCAGTACTTC.

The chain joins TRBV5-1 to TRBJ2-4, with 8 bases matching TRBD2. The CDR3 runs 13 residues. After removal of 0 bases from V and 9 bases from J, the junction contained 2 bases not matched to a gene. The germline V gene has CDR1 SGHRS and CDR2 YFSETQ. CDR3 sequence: CASSLAAGGIQYF. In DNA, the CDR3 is TGCGCCAGCAGCTTGGCGGCGGGGGGCATTCAGTACTTC.